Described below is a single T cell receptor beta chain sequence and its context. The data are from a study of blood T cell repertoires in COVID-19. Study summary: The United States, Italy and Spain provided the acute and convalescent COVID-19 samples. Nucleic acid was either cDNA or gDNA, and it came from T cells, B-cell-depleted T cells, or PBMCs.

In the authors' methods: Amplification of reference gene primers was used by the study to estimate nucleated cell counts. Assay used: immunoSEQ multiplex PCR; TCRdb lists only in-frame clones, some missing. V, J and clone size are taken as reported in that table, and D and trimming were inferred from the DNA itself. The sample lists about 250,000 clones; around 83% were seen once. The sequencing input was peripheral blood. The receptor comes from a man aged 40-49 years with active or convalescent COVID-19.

CDR3 coding DNA: TGTGCCAGCAGCTCGATGGGACAGGGACCTGAGCAGTTCTTC. It is translated as CASSSMGQGPEQFF. The gene calls are TRBV7-9 and TRBJ2-1, with 9 bases that match TRBD1. Unmatched junction bases numbered 7, after V lost 4 bases and J lost 9 bases. CDR1 is SEHNR, CDR2 FQNEAQ, per germline (reference sequence). CDR3 length: 14 amino acids.